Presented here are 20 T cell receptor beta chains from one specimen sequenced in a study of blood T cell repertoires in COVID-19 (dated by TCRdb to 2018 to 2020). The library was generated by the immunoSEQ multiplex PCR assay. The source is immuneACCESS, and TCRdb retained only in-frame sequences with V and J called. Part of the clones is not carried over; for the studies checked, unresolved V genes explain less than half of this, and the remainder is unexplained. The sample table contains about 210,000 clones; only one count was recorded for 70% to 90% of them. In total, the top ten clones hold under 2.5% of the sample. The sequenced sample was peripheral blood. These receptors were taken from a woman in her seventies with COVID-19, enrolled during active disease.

CDR3 coding DNA: TGTGCCAGCAACCCAGCGGGAGGGACCTACGAGCAGTACTTC. Protein: CASNPAGGTYEQYF. The V and J genes are TRBV7-2 and TRBJ2-7; 10 nucleotides match TRBD2. The germline V gene has CDR1 SGHTA and CDR2 FQGNSA. The CDR3 has 14 amino acids. The J segment lost 2 bases and the V segment lost 7 bases, leaving 5 bases of the junction unmatched.

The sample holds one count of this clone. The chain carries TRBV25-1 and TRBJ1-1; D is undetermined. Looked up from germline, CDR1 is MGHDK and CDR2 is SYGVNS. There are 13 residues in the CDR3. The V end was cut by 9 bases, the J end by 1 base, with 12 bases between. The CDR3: CASSSTGNTEAFF. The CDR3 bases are TGTGCCAGTTCCTCAACTGGGAACACTGAAGCTTTCTTT.

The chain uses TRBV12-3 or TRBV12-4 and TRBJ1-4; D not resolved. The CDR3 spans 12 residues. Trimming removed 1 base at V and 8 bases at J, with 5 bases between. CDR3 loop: CASSLVREKLFF. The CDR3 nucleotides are TGTGCCAGCAGTTTAGTTCGGGAAAAACTGTTTTTT.

DNA of the CDR3: TGTGCCAGCAGCGTTGCCAGGGGGGATGAGCAGTTCTTC. Translation gives CASSVARGDEQFF. The rearrangement links TRBV9 to TRBJ2-1; D is possibly TRBD1 (7 bases). The CDR3 length is 13 residues. From germline, CDR1 is SGDLS and CDR2 YYNGEE. Trimming pared 2 bases from V and 8 bases from J, leaving 11 bases between.

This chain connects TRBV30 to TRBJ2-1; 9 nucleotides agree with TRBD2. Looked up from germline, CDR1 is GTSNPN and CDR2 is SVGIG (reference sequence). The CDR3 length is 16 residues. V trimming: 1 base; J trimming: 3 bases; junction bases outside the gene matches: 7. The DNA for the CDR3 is TGTGCCTGGAGTGCGATTAGCGGGAGTTTCTACAATGAGCAGTTCTTC. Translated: CAWSAISGSFYNEQFF. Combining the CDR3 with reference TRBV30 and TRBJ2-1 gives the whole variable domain SQTIHQWPATLVQPVGSPLSLECTVEGTSNPNLYWYRQAAGRGLQLLFYSVGIGQISSEVPQNLSASRPQDRQFILSSKKLLLSDSGFYLCAWSAISGSFYNEQFFGPGTRLTVL.

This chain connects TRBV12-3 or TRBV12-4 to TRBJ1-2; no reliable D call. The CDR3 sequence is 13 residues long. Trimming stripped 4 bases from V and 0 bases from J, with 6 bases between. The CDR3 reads CASSYSTNYGYTF. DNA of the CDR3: TGTGCCAGCAGTTACTCAACTAACTATGGCTACACCTTC.

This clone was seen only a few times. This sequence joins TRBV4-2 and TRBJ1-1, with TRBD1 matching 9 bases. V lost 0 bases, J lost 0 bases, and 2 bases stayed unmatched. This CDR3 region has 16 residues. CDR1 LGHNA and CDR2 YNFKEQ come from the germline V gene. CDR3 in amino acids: CASSQEQGAMNTEAFF. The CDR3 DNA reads TGTGCCAGCAGCCAAGAACAGGGGGCCATGAACACTGAAGCTTTCTTT.

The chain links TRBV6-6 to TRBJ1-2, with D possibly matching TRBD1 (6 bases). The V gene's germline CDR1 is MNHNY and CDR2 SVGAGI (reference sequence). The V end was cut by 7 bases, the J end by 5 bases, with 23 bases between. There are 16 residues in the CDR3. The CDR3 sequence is CASTRQGREGGYGYTF. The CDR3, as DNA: TGTGCCAGCACCAGGCAGGGGCGCGAGGGTGGTTATGGCTACACCTTC.

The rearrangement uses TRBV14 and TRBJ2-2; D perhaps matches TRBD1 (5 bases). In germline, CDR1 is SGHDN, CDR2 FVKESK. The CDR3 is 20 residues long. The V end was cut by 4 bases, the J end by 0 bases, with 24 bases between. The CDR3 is CASSPILVQGPDTNTGELFF. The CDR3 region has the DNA TGTGCCAGCAGCCCAATACTGGTTCAGGGCCCTGATACGAACACCGGGGAGCTGTTTTTT.

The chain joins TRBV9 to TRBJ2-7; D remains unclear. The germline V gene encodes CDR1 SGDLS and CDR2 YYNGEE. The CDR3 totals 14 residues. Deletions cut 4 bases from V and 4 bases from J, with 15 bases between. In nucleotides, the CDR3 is TGTGCCAGCAGCCCTCCCGGCAGGTCTTACGAGCAGTACTTC. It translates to CASSPPGRSYEQYF.

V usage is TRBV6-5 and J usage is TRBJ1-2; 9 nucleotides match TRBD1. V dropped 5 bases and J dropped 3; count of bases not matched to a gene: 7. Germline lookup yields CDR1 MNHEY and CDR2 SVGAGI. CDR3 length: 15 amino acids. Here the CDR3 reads CASSTPGQGDYGYTF. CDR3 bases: TGTGCCAGCAGTACCCCGGGACAGGGAGACTATGGCTACACCTTC.

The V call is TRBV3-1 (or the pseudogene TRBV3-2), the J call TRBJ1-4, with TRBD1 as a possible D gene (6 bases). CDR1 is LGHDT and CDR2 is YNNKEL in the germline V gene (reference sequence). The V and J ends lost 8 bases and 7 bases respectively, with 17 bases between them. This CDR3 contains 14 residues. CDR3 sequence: CASRTQGRGEKLFF. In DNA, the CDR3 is TGTGCCAGCCGTACACAGGGAAGGGGTGAAAAACTGTTTTTT.

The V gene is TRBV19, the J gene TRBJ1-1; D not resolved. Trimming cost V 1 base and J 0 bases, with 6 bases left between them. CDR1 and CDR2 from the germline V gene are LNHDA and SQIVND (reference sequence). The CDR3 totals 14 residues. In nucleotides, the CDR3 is TGTGCCAGTAGTATAGTCGGGGTGAACACTGAAGCTTTCTTT. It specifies CASSIVGVNTEAFF.

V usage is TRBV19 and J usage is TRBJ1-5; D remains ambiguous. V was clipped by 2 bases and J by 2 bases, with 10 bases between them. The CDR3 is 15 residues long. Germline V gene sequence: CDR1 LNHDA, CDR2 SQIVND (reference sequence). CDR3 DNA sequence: TGTGCCAGTAGTATAATGCCAGCGGGCAATCAGCCCCAGCATTTT. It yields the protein CASSIMPAGNQPQHF. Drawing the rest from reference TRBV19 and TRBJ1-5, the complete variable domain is DGGITQSPKYLFRKEGQNVTLSCEQNLNHDAMYWYRQDPGQGLRLIYYSQIVNDFQKGDIAEGYSVSREKKESFPLTVTSAQKNPTAFYLCASSIMPAGNQPQHFGDGTRLSIL.

As DNA, the CDR3 is TGTGCCAGCAGCCTTCGGTCAGGGGGCGGCTATGGCTACACCTTC. Translated: CASSLRSGGGYGYTF. The V call is TRBV9, the J call TRBJ1-2; TRBD1 aligns across 8 bases. Trimming cost V 4 bases and J 4 bases; bases outside gene matches: 9. This CDR3 has 15 residues. CDR1 SGDLS and CDR2 YYNGEE come from the germline V gene.

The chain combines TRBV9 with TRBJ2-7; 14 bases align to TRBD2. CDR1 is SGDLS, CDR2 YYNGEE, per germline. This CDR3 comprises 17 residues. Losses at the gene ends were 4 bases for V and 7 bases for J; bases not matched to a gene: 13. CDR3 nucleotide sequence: TGTGCCAGCAGCCGAGGACTAGCGGGAGGATGGGGGTATGAGCAGTACTTC. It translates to CASSRGLAGGWGYEQYF.

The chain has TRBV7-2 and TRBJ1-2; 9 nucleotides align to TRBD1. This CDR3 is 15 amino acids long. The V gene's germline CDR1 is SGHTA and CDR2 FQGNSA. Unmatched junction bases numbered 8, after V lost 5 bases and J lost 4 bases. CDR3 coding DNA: TGTGCCAGCAGCCCAGGACAGGGGCCTTTCTATGGCTACACCTTC. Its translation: CASSPGQGPFYGYTF.

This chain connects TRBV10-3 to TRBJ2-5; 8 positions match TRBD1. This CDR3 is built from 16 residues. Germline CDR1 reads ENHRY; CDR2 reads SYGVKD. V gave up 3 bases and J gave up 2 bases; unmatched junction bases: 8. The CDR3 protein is CAISESRTGFQETQYF. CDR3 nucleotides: TGTGCCATCAGTGAAAGTAGGACAGGGTTTCAAGAGACCCAGTACTTC.

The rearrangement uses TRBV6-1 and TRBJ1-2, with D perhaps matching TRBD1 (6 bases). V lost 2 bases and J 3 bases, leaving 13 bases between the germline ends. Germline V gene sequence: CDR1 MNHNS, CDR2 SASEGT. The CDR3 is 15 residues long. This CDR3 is CASSETGQSHYGYTF. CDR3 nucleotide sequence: TGTGCCAGCAGTGAAACAGGGCAGTCCCACTATGGCTACACCTTC.

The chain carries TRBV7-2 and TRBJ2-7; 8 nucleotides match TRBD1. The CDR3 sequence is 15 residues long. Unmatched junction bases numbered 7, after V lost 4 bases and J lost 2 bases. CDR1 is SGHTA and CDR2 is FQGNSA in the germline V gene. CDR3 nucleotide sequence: TGTGCCAGCAGCTCTCGGACAGGGATTCCCTACGAGCAGTACTTC. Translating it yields CASSSRTGIPYEQYF.